The T cell receptor (beta chain) described here comes from a study of T cell clusters in autoimmune cytopenias. Multiplex touch-down PCR amplified TRB using TRB-A and TRB-B pools in one tube. TCRdb reprocessed the multiplex PCR reads and stores each CDR3 protein as one record, lacking DNA. This repertoire comprises approximately 2,900 distinct CDR3 sequences; its ten largest clones make up around 6.7%. TRB was amplified from around 250 ng of peripheral blood genomic DNA per sample. Frequency places this clonotype as large. The same data also contributed to another study, on T cell repertoires in aging, cancer and after chemotherapy.

This sequence was found in a human donor in good health. Sequencing input: peripheral blood.

The CDR3 loop is CASSKADTDTQYF. The chain employs TRBV19 and TRBJ2-3. The CDR3 contains 13 residues. Germline-derived CDR1 and CDR2 are LNHDA and SQIVND (reference sequence).